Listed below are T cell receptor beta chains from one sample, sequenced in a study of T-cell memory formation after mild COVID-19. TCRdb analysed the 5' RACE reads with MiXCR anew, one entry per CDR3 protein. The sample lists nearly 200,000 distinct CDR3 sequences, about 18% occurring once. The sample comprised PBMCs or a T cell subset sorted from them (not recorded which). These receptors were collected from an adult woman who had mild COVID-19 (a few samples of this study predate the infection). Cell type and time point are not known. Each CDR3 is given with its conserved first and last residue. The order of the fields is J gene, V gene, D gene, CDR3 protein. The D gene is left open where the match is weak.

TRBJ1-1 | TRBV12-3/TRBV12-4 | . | CASSPTGRSTEAFF
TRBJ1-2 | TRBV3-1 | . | CATSRQTNYGYTF
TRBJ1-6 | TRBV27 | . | CASKINRDSYNSPLHF
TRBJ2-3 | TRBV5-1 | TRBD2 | CASMRQSGGSDTQYF
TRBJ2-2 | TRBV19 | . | CASSKARPNTGELFF
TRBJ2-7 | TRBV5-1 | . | CASSLEGSFGREQYF
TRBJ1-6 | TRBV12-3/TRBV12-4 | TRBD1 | CASSGQGLNSPLHF
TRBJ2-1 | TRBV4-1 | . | CASSQTYADEQFF
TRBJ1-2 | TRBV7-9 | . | CASSLGETAYGYTF
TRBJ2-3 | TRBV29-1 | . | CSVGGQSTDTQYF